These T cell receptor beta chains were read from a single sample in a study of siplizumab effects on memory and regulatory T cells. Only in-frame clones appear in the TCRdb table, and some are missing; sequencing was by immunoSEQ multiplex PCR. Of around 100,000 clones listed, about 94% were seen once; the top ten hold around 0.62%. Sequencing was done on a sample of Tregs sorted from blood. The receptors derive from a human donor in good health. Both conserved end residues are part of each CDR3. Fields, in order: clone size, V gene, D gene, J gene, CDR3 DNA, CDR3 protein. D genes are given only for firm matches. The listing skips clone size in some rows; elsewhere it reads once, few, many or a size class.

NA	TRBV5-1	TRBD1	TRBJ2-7	TGCGCCAGCAGCTTGGAACAGGGGTTATACGAGCAGTACTTC	CASSLEQGLYEQYF
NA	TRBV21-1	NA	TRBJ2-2	TGTGCCAGCAGCAAAGGAGGGGTCGGCACCGGGGAGCTGTTTTTT	CASSKGGVGTGELFF
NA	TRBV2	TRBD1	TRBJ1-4	TGTGCCAGCAGGAGAAACAGGGGAACTAATGAAAAACTGTTTTTT	CASRRNRGTNEKLFF
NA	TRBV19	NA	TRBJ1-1	TGTGCCAGTAGTATGGAGGTGAACACTGAAGCTTTCTTT	CASSMEVNTEAFF
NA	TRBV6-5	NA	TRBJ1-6	TGTGCCAGCAGGTCGAATTCACCCCTCCACTTT	CASRSNSPLHF
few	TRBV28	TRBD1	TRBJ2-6	TGTGCCAGCAGTCTAGGGACAGCCTCTGGGGCCAACGTCCTGACTTTC	CASSLGTASGANVLTF
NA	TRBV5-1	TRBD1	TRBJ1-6	TGCGCCAGCAGCTTGGGACAGGGCTCGAATTCACCCCTCCACTTT	CASSLGQGSNSPLHF
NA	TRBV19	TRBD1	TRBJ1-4	TGTGCCAGTAGTCCAACGGGACAGGGGGCTGAAAAACTGTTTTTT	CASSPTGQGAEKLFF
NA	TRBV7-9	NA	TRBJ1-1	TGTGCCAGCAGCTTTCCGGGGGTGGACACTGAAGCTTTCTTT	CASSFPGVDTEAFF
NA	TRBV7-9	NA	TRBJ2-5	TGTGCCAGCAGCCCCAACAGGGTGCAGACCCAGTACTTC	CASSPNRVQTQYF
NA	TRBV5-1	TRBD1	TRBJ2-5	TGCGCCAGCAGCTGGCGTCAGGGGGCCGAGACCCAGTACTTC	CASSWRQGAETQYF
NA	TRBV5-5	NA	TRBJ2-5	TGTGCCAGCAGCTTGGGACAGGGAGGAGAGACCCAGTACTTC	CASSLGQGGETQYF
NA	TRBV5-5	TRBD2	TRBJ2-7	TGTGCCAGCAGCTTGGCGTTTGGGACTAGCGGGAGGACCGACTACGAGCAGTACTTC	CASSLAFGTSGRTDYEQYF
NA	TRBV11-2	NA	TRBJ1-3	TGTGCCAGCAGCTTCTCATCTGCCTCTGGAAACACCATATATTTT	CASSFSSASGNTIYF
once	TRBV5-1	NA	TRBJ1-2	TGCGCCAGCAGCTCCTATGGGACACTCAACTATGGCTACACCTTC	CASSSYGTLNYGYTF
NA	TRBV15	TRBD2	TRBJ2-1	TGTGCCACCAGCGAAGGTGGACTAGCGGGTTACAATGAGCAGTTCTTC	CATSEGGLAGYNEQFF
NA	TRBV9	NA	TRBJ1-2	TGTGCCAGCAGCCTCAACTATGGCTACACCTTC	CASSLNYGYTF
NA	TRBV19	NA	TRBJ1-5	TGTGCCAGTAGTACGATAATTTATAGCAATCAGCCCCAGCATTTT	CASSTIIYSNQPQHF
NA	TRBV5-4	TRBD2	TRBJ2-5	TGTGCCAGCAGCGGCGGACTAGCGGGGGCGACACTAGAGACCCAGTACTTC	CASSGGLAGATLETQYF
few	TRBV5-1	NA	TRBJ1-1	TGCGCCAGCAGCTTAATGCAGGGCTCCGCTGAAGCTTTCTTT	CASSLMQGSAEAFF
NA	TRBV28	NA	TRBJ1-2	TGTGCCAGCAAATGGGTAGGCGTTAACTATGGCTACACCTTC	CASKWVGVNYGYTF
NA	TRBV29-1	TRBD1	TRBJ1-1	TGCAGCGCCAGGACAGGATCTAACACTGAAGCTTTCTTT	CSARTGSNTEAFF
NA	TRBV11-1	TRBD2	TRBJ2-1	TGTGCCAGCAGATCTAGTACTAGCGGCCCCTACAATGAGCAGTTCTTC	CASRSSTSGPYNEQFF
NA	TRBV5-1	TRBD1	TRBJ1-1	TGCGCCAGCAGCTGGGACAGAGGTAACACTGAAGCTTTCTTT	CASSWDRGNTEAFF
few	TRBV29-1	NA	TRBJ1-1	TGCAGCGTTGTTTTGGATTCGAACACTGAAGCTTTCTTT	CSVVLDSNTEAFF
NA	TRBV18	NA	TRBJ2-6	TGTGCCAGCTCACCACTGCAGTCTGGGGCCAACGTCCTGACTTTC	CASSPLQSGANVLTF
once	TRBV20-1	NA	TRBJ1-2	TGCAGTGCTAGAGACGCGGGCTACACCTTC	CSARDAGYTF
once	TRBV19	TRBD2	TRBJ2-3	TGTGCCAGTAGTCCGAGAGGACTAGTCGCAGATACGCAGTATTTT	CASSPRGLVADTQYF
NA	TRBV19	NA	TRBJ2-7	TGTGCCAGTAGCCGGGTAGGAAACGAGCAGTACTTC	CASSRVGNEQYF
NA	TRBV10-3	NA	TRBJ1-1	TGTGCCATCAGTGAGAGCTGGGGTGGGAACACTGAAGCTTTCTTT	CAISESWGGNTEAFF
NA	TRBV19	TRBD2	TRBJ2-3	TGTGCCAGTAGTATGGGGAGGGGCTCGACAGATACGCAGTATTTT	CASSMGRGSTDTQYF
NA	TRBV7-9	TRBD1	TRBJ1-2	TGTGCCAGCAGCTTACTCGAGGGACAGAGAATCTATGGCTACACCTTC	CASSLLEGQRIYGYTF
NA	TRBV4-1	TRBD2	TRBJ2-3	TGCGCCAGCAGCCCCCATTTAATTAGCGGGACAACAGATACGCAGTATTTT	CASSPHLISGTTDTQYF
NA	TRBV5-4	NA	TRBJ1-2	TGTGCCAGCAGCTTGGGTGGGAACTATGGCTACACCTTC	CASSLGGNYGYTF
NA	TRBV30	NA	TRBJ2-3	TGTGCCTGGGGCCGGGGGGCTAGCACAGATACGCAGTATTTT	CAWGRGASTDTQYF
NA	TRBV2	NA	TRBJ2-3	TGTGCCAGCAGTGAATTAGGGGGGGCCACAGATACGCAGTATTTT	CASSELGGATDTQYF
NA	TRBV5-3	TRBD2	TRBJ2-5	TGTGCCAGAAGCTTGGTTCTAGCGGGAGGGAGGCGAGAGACCCAGTACTTC	CARSLVLAGGRRETQYF
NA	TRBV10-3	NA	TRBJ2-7	TGTGCCATCAGTGATCTGGGACCATCGACCTACGAGCAGTACTTC	CAISDLGPSTYEQYF
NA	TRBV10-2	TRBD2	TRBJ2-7	TGCGCCAGCAGTGATCATTCAGCGGGGAGCACCTACGAGCAGTACTTC	CASSDHSAGSTYEQYF
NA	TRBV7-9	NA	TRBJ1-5	TGTGCCAGCAGCTTCGGGGGCGTCGCTCAGCCCCAGCATTTT	CASSFGGVAQPQHF
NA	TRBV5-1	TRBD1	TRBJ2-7	TGCGCCAGCAGCTTGGCCGGGACAGGGTACGAGCAGTACTTC	CASSLAGTGYEQYF
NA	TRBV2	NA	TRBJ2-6	TGTGCCAGCAAGCCAGGAAACTCTGGGGCCAACGTCCTGACTTTC	CASKPGNSGANVLTF
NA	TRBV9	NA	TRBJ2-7	TGTGCCAGCAGCGTAGGCCTAGGAATCTACGAGCAGTACTTC	CASSVGLGIYEQYF
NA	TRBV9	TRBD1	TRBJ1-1	TGTGCCAGCAGCGACGTGCCGACAGGGAGTATAGTTGAAGCTTTCTTT	CASSDVPTGSIVEAFF
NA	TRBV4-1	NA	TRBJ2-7	TGCGCCAGCAGCCAAGATCTATGGGGGGGGCTAAAAAGCTCCTACGAGCAGTACTTC	CASSQDLWGGLKSSYEQYF
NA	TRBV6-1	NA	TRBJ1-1	TGTGCCAGCAGTGCCCACCTGGGACGGTTGAACACTGAAGCTTTCTTT	CASSAHLGRLNTEAFF
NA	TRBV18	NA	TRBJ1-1	TGTGCCAGCTCACCACCGTGGTGGGAACAGATGAACACTGAAGCTTTCTTT	CASSPPWWEQMNTEAFF